The 26 T cell receptor beta chains listed next were all sequenced from one sample in a study of CD8 T cells in Susac syndrome. An input of roughly 0.5 to 1 ug of RNA was subjected to reverse transcription using random hexamers. MiXCR, applied by TCRdb to the immunoSEQ multiplex PCR reads, yields one record per CDR3 protein. The repertoire holds tens of thousands of distinct CDR3 sequences, 91% seen once, with about 0.47% in the top ten. The sample was CD8+ T cells from PBMCs. The source is a human donor with multiple sclerosis.

This chain uses TRBV3-1 with TRBJ1-4; the D gene is possibly TRBD1 (5 bases). Germline lookup yields CDR1 LGHDT and CDR2 YNNKEL (reference sequence). There are 16 residues in the CDR3. Trimming stripped 2 bases from V and 0 bases from J, with 10 bases between. CDR3 nucleotides: TGTGCCAGCAGCCAATGGGACCCCGCAACTAATGAAAAACTGTTTTTT. Translating it yields CASSQWDPATNEKLFF. Full variable domain (rest looked up from reference TRBV3-1 and TRBJ1-4): DTAVSQTPKYLVTQMGNDKSIKCEQNLGHDTMYWYKQDSKKFLKIMFSYNNKELIINETVPNRFSPKSPDKAHLNLHINSLELGDSAVYFCASSQWDPATNEKLFFGSGTQLSVL.

The rearrangement joins TRBV7-3 to TRBJ2-2; 14 bases fit TRBD2. This CDR3 spans 19 amino acids. Germline CDR1 and CDR2: SGHTA and FQGTGA. With V trimmed by 4 bases and J by 3 bases, 10 bases remained unmatched. Written as DNA, the CDR3 is TGTGCCAGCAGCTCCCCCCCGGGACTAGCGGGAGAGGACACCGGGGAGCTGTTTTTT. Translating it yields CASSSPPGLAGEDTGELFF.

The chain uses TRBV5-4 and TRBJ2-1; 15 nucleotides line up with TRBD2. The CDR3 is 15 amino acids. J gave up 7 bases and V 3 bases, and 2 bases lay outside the gene matches. Germline V gene lookup returns CDR1 SGHNT and CDR2 YYREEE (reference sequence). The CDR3 protein is CASSSGTSGGNEQFF. Here the CDR3 DNA reads TGTGCCAGCAGCTCAGGGACTAGCGGGGGGAATGAGCAGTTCTTC.

V usage is TRBV6-8 and J usage is TRBJ1-2; tentative D call: TRBD1 (6 bases). Per germline, CDR1 MNHGY and CDR2 SAAAGT. Deletions cut 0 bases from V and 3 bases from J, with 11 bases between. This CDR3 spans 15 amino acids. CDR3 sequence: CASSYSGGGYYGYTF. CDR3 nucleotide sequence: TGTGCCAGCAGTTACTCGGGTGGGGGCTACTATGGCTACACCTTC.

The chain employs TRBV19 and TRBJ1-5, with a tentative D call TRBD1 (6 bases). CDR1 is LNHDA and CDR2 is SQIVND in the germline V gene (reference sequence). The CDR3 is 15 amino acids. V lost 5 bases to trimming and J lost 2 bases, with 13 bases between them. The CDR3 here is CASSSGGRGNQPQHF. CDR3 in DNA: TGTGCCAGTAGTTCGGGGGGGCGAGGCAATCAGCCCCAGCATTTT.

The chain couples TRBV5-6 to TRBJ2-6; D perhaps matches TRBD1 (6 bases). Germline V gene data show CDR1 as SGHDT and CDR2 as YYEEEE. V gave up 2 bases and J gave up 4 bases, with 7 bases separating them. The CDR3 is 14 amino acids. The CDR3 reads CASSFGTGANVLTF. CDR3 nucleotide sequence: TGTGCCAGCAGCTTCGGGACAGGGGCCAACGTCCTGACTTTC.

The gene calls are TRBV19 and TRBJ1-1; unclear D gene. Trimming removed 3 bases from V and 4 bases from J, with 9 bases in between. The germline gives CDR1 LNHDA, CDR2 SQIVND (reference sequence). This CDR3 region has 13 residues. CDR3 amino acids: CASSMTRGTEAFF. The CDR3 bases are TGTGCCAGTAGTATGACCCGGGGCACTGAAGCTTTCTTT.

The chain carries TRBV11-2 and TRBJ1-1, with no clear D. Germline V gives CDR1 SGHAT, CDR2 FQNNGV. The CDR3 spans 14 residues. V shed 3 bases and J shed 2 bases, with 10 bases lying between them. The CDR3 reads CASSLGFRNTEAFF. In nucleotides, the CDR3 is TGTGCCAGCAGCTTGGGGTTTCGAAACACTGAAGCTTTCTTT.

V gene TRBV5-1 combines with J gene TRBJ2-7, with D possibly matching TRBD2 (5 bases). The V end lost 5 bases, the J end lost 2 bases, and 14 bases lay between the germline ends. CDR1 SGHRS and CDR2 YFSETQ come from the germline V gene. The CDR3 covers 14 residues. CDR3: CASRPFDGAYEQYF. In nucleotides, the CDR3 is TGCGCCAGCAGGCCTTTCGACGGGGCCTACGAGCAGTACTTC.

The chain links TRBV7-9 to TRBJ2-5, with 8 bases aligning to TRBD2. The CDR3 loop spans 15 amino acids. Looked up from germline, CDR1 is SEHNR and CDR2 is FQNEAQ (reference sequence). Germline trimming cut 6 bases from V and 3 bases from J; bases unmatched to any gene: 9. The CDR3 nucleotides read TGTGCCAGCAGATATTACGGGGGGGACGAAGAGACCCAGTACTTC. Amino acid sequence: CASRYYGGDEETQYF. Full variable domain (remainder filled in from reference TRBV7-9 and TRBJ2-5): DTGVSQNPRHKITKRGQNVTFRCDPISEHNRLYWYRQTLGQGPEFLTYFQNEAQLEKSRLLSDRFSAERPKGSFSTLEIQRTEQGDSAMYLCASRYYGGDEETQYFGPGTRLLVL.

This chain joins TRBV2 and TRBJ1-1; D is uncertain. The CDR3 spans 15 residues. Trimming removed 6 bases from V and 0 bases from J, with 14 bases in between. Germline loops: CDR1 SNHLY, CDR2 FYNNEI. The CDR3 sequence is CASRDPHGMNTEAFF. CDR3 in DNA: TGTGCCAGCAGAGACCCCCACGGCATGAACACTGAAGCTTTCTTT. Filled out from reference TRBV2 and TRBJ1-1, the complete variable domain reads EPEVTQTPSHQVTQMGQEVILRCVPISNHLYFYWYRQILGQKVEFLVSFYNNEISEKSEIFDDQFSVERPDGSNFTLKIRSTKLEDSAMYFCASRDPHGMNTEAFFGQGTRLTVV.

The chain links TRBV5-4 to TRBJ1-2, with D maybe TRBD1 (6 bases). V was trimmed by 0 bases and J by 3 bases, leaving 9 bases between them. CDR1 SGHNT and CDR2 YYREEE come from the germline V gene (reference sequence). The CDR3 is 14 amino acids. The CDR3 DNA is TGTGCCAGCAGCTTGGAACAGGGCGACTATGGCTACACCTTC. Protein sequence: CASSLEQGDYGYTF.

The chain has TRBV20-1 and TRBJ1-5; D not resolved. The CDR3 sequence is 15 residues long. CDR1 and CDR2 (germline): DFQATT, SNEGSKA (reference sequence). The V and J ends lost 6 bases and 0 bases respectively, with 15 bases between them. The CDR3 spells CSAPMTEHSNQPQHF. In DNA form, the CDR3 reads TGCAGTGCCCCTATGACTGAGCATAGCAATCAGCCCCAGCATTTT.

The chain links TRBV19 to TRBJ2-1; 9 bases are shared with TRBD2. V shed 0 bases and J 5 bases; nucleotides not matched to a gene: 11. Germline lookup yields CDR1 LNHDA and CDR2 SQIVND (reference sequence). The CDR3 is 18 amino acids. The CDR3 is CASSIDHGSGGSDNEQFF. The CDR3 nucleotides read TGTGCCAGTAGTATAGATCATGGGAGCGGGGGGTCAGACAATGAGCAGTTCTTC. Based on the CDR3 plus reference TRBV19 and TRBJ2-1, the full variable domain is DGGITQSPKYLFRKEGQNVTLSCEQNLNHDAMYWYRQDPGQGLRLIYYSQIVNDFQKGDIAEGYSVSREKKESFPLTVTSAQKNPTAFYLCASSIDHGSGGSDNEQFFGPGTRLTVL.

This clonotype has just one count. CDR3 amino acids: CASRPQGISNQPQHF. The DNA of the CDR3 is TGTGCCAGCAGACCCCAGGGGATAAGCAATCAGCCCCAGCATTTT. This rearrangement joins TRBV6-5 to TRBJ1-5, with D perhaps matching TRBD1 (6 bases). Germline V CDR1 and CDR2: MNHEY, SVGAGI. The CDR3 is 15 amino acids. With 6 bases removed from V and 1 base from J, the gap between germline ends came to 13 bases.

V usage is TRBV4-1 and J usage is TRBJ2-7; 7 bases are shared with TRBD2. The CDR3 is made up of 15 amino acids. Looked up from germline, CDR1 is MGHRA and CDR2 is YSYEKL. The J segment lost 1 base and the V segment lost 1 base, leaving 4 bases of the junction unmatched. CDR3 protein: CASSQGAGLSYEQYF. The CDR3 bases are TGCGCCAGCAGCCAAGGAGCGGGATTGTCCTACGAGCAGTACTTC.

This clonotype showed up just a few times. The chain employs TRBV6-2 or TRBV6-3 and TRBJ2-6, with D hard to call. Germline lookup yields CDR1 MNHEY and CDR2 SVGEGT. CDR3 length equals 15 residues. Trimming cost V 0 bases and J 0 bases, with 3 bases left between them. The CDR3 coding sequence is TGTGCCAGCAGTTACTCTGGCTCTGGGGCCAACGTCCTGACTTTC. Its translation is CASSYSGSGANVLTF.

This chain uses TRBV11-2 with TRBJ2-3, with D perhaps being TRBD1 or TRBD2 (5 bases each). Germline values: CDR1 SGHAT, CDR2 FQNNGV. The CDR3 totals 15 residues. Between the trimmed V and J ends, which lost 1 base and 6 bases, there was a span of 14 bases. CDR3 coding DNA: TGTGCCAGCAGCTTAGCGTCTGGGGGTCTGGATACGCAGTATTTT. It translates to CASSLASGGLDTQYF.

The sample holds one count of this clonotype. The conserved closing phenylalanine or tryptophan is absent in this CDR3, likely reflecting a read error. The chain carries TRBV28 and TRBJ2-3; unclear D gene. Germline V CDR1 and CDR2: MDHEN, SYDVKM. Trimming took off 5 bases at V and 4 bases at J, with 4 bases between the two ends. This CDR3 comprises 11 residues. CDR3 residues: CASSVADTQYS. In DNA form, the CDR3 reads TGTGCCAGCAGTGTAGCAGATACGCAGTATTCT.

As for this clonotype: At one end, the junction sequence differs from germline, possibly due to a read error. The V call is TRBV7-3, the J call TRBJ2-1, with TRBD2 identical over 11 bases. CDR1 is SGHTA, CDR2 FQGTGA, per germline. The CDR3 runs 17 residues. The CDR3 DNA is TGTGCCAGCAGTTTAACTAGCGGGGGAGGCTCCTACAATGAGCAGTTCTTC. Residues: CASSLTSGGGSYNEQFF. Variable domain in full (rest from reference TRBV7-3 and TRBJ2-1): GAGVSQTPSNKVTEKGKYVELRCDPISGHTALYWYRQSLGQGPEFLIYFQGTGAADDSGLPNDRFFAVRPEGSVSTLKIQRTERGDSAVYLCASSLTSGGGSYNEQFFGPGTRLTVL.

The genes are TRBV27 and TRBJ1-2; 11 bases are a match to TRBD1. The CDR3 extends over 14 amino acids. Germline CDR1 reads MNHEY; CDR2 reads SMNVEV (reference sequence). Trimming cost V 7 bases and J 6 bases; bases outside gene matches: 7. The CDR3 DNA is TGTGCCAGCAAGGCGGACAGGGGGCGCGATGGCTACACCTTC. This sequence encodes CASKADRGRDGYTF.

The rearrangement links TRBV12-3 or TRBV12-4 to TRBJ2-1; D is perhaps TRBD2 (5 bases). The CDR3 spans 13 residues. Trimming stripped 1 base from V and 14 bases from J, with 15 bases between. CDR3 in DNA: TGTGCCAGCAGTTTAGTCGACGGGGAGTCAAAGTTCTTC. It specifies CASSLVDGESKFF.

The chain joins TRBV7-6 to TRBJ2-6, with D maybe TRBD1 (6 bases). CDR3 length: 14 residues. V dropped 5 bases and J dropped 4 bases, with 9 bases sitting between them. CDR1 is SGHVS and CDR2 is FNYEAQ in the germline V gene. The CDR3 region has the DNA TGTGCCAGCAGCAACGGACAGGGGGCCAACGTCCTGACTTTC. It encodes CASSNGQGANVLTF. The complete variable domain, with remaining parts taken from reference TRBV7-6 and TRBJ2-6, reads GAGVSQSPRYKVTKRGQDVALRCDPISGHVSLYWYRQALGQGPEFLTYFNYEAQQDKSGLPNDRFSAERPEGSISTLTIQRTEQRDSAMYRCASSNGQGANVLTFGAGSRLTVL.

The chain is built from TRBV7-6 and TRBJ2-4, with D hard to call. V was clipped by 9 bases and J by 0 bases, with 9 bases between them. This CDR3 contains 13 residues. Germline V gene lookup returns CDR1 SGHVS and CDR2 FNYEAQ. The CDR3 nucleotides are TGTGCCAGAGCCCTACTAGCCAAAAACATTCAGTACTTC. Residues: CARALLAKNIQYF.

This clonotype appeared once. The chain carries TRBV6-5 and TRBJ2-1; no firm D call. With 7 bases removed from V and 3 bases from J, the gap between germline ends came to 7 bases. This CDR3 is 12 amino acids long. Germline V CDR1 and CDR2: MNHEY, SVGAGI. The CDR3 DNA reads TGTGCCAGCACGGCTAGCTACAATGAGCAGTTCTTC. This translates into CASTASYNEQFF.

The chain employs TRBV25-1 and TRBJ2-5; D unclear. This CDR3 spans 14 amino acids. Trimming removed 3 bases at V and 5 bases at J, with 13 bases between. Germline CDR1 reads MGHDK; CDR2 reads SYGVNS. As DNA, the CDR3 is TGTGCCAGCAGTGATGCCCATGGAAGGGAGACCCAGTACTTC. This encodes CASSDAHGRETQYF.